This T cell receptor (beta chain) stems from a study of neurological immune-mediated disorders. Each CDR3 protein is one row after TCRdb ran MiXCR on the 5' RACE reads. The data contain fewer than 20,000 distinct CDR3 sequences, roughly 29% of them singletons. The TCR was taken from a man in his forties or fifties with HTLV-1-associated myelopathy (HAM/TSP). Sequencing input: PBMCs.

The CDR3 loop is CASSLESGNTIYF. CDR3 nucleotides: TGCGCCAGCAGCTTGGAGTCCGGAAACACCATATATTTT. The rearrangement links TRBV5-1 to TRBJ1-3; no definite D call. The CDR3 spans 13 residues. The V end was cut by 0 bases, the J end by 4 bases, with 5 bases between. In germline, CDR1 is SGHRS, CDR2 YFSETQ.